The clone carrying this TCR beta chain appeared once. This CDR3 contains 13 residues. The ends were cut back, 1 base at V and 4 bases at J, with 7 bases in the middle. Measured with immunoSEQ multiplex PCR; TCRdb has only the in-frame clones, and not every one. The data hold some 300,000 clones, with about 90% observed a single time. The data were taken from a study of blood T cell repertoires in COVID-19. The source of this sequence is a man aged 18 to 30 with active or convalescent COVID-19. The chain has TRBV12-3 or TRBV12-4 and TRBJ1-1; the D is unclear. Sequenced: peripheral blood. CDR3 in DNA: TGTGCCAGCAGTTTAGGATCGGGCACTGAAGCTTTCTTT. Encoded protein: CASSLGSGTEAFF.